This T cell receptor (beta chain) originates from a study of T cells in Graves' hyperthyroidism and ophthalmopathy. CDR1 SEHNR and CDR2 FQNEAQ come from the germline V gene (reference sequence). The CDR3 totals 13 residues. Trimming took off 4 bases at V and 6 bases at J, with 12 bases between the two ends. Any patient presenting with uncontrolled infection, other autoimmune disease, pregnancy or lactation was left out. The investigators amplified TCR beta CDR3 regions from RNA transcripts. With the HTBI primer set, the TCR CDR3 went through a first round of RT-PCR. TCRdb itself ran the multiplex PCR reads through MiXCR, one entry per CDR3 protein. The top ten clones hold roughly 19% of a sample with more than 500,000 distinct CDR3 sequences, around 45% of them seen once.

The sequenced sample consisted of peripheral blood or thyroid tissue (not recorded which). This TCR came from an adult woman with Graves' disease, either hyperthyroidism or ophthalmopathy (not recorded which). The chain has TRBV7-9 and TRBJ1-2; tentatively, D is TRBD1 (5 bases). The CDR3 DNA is TGTGCCAGCAGCTCCGGACATCCCGATGGCTACACCTTC. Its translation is CASSSGHPDGYTF.